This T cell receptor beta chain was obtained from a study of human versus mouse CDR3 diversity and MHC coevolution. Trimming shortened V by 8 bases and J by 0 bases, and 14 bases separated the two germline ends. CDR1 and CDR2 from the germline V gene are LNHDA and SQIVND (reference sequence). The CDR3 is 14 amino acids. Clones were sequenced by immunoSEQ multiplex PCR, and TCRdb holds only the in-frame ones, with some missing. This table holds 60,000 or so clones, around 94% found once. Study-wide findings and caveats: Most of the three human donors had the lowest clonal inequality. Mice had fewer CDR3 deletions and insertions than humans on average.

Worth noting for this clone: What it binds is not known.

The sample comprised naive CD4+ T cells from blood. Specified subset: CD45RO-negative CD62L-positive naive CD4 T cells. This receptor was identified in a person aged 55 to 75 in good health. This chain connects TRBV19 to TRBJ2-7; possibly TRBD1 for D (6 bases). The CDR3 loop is CASSTGTSSYEQYF. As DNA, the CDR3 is TGTGCCAGTTCGACCGGGACAAGCTCCTACGAGCAGTACTTC.